This T cell receptor beta chain was documented in a study of shared clonotypes between healthy human individuals. Study-level results: Shared clonotypes: about 5% naive CD4, 3% to 3.5% naive CD8, about 2.2% memory CD4, 0.4% memory CD8. Sorted-subset sequencing was shown by rarefaction to be incomplete despite large depth.

CDR3 length equals 14 residues. The germline CDR1 and CDR2 sequences are LNHDA and SQIVND (reference sequence). J was trimmed by 3 bases and V by 6 bases; bases with no gene match: 7. TCRdb's table, derived via immunoSEQ multiplex PCR, lists solely in-frame clones and lacks some. Counted here are millions of clones, roughly 91% occurring once; the ten biggest clones make up more than 1.5%. This clone came up once. Its antigen is unidentified. The naive CD8 subset, CD45RO-negative cells positively selected for CCR7, excluded terminally differentiated effector memory CD45RA+ cells. Those who donated were healthy HIV-negative adults, with no recent acute infections or vaccinations reported.

The genes are TRBV19 and TRBJ1-1; 7 bases map to TRBD1. This receptor was obtained from a man aged 18 to 29 in good health. Some clones in this sample may be carry-over from other donors' samples. The specimen sequenced was naive CD8+ T cells from PBMCs. CDR3 coding DNA: TGTGCCAGTAGCGAGGGGGCTCGTGACACTGAAGCTTTCTTT. It codes for CASSEGARDTEAFF.